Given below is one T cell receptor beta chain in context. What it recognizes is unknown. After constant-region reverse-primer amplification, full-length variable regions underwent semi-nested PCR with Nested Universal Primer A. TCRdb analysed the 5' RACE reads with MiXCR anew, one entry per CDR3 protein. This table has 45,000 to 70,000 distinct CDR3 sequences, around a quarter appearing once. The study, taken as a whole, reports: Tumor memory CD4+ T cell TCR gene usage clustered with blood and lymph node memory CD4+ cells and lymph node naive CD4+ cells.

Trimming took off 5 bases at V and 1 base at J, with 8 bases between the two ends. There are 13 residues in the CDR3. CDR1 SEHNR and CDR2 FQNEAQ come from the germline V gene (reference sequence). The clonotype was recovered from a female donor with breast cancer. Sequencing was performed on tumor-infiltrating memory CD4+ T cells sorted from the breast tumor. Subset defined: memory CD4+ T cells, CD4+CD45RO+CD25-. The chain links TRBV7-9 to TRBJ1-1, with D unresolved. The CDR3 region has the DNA TGTGCCAGCAGCATCCAGGAGAACACTGAAGCTTTCTTT. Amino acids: CASSIQENTEAFF.